Each of the 2 T cell receptor beta chains below was sequenced from the same sample in a study of blood T cell repertoires in COVID-19. Repertoires were generated with immunoSEQ multiplex PCR, while TCRdb's copy carries only in-frame clones and drops some. The sample carries about 220,000 clones, just over 85% recorded once. The sample was PBMCs or T cells enriched from blood (not recorded which). Every receptor here comes from a woman aged 50 to 60 with acute COVID-19.

The chain is built from TRBV11-2 and TRBJ2-2; 8 bases agree with TRBD2. Unmatched junction bases numbered 11, after V lost 5 bases and J lost 6 bases. Germline V lookup: CDR1 SGHAT, CDR2 FQNNGV. This CDR3 region has 16 residues. This CDR3 is CASSRLGRASSGELFF. CDR3 coding DNA: TGTGCCAGCAGCCGACTCGGGAGGGCTTCTTCCGGGGAGCTGTTTTTT.

This chain uses TRBV9 with TRBJ1-5; D uncertain. CDR1 and CDR2 (germline): SGDLS, YYNGEE. With 4 bases removed from V and 6 bases from J, the gap between germline ends came to 17 bases. The CDR3 covers 15 residues. The CDR3 loop reads CASSSHEGLGQPQHF. In DNA form, the CDR3 reads TGTGCCAGCAGCTCGCACGAGGGTTTGGGTCAGCCCCAGCATTTT. Together with reference TRBV9 and TRBJ1-5, the CDR3 gives the full variable domain: DSGVTQTPKHLITATGQRVTLRCSPRSGDLSVYWYQQSLDQGLQFLIQYYNGEERAKGNILERFSAQQFPDLHSELNLSSLELGDSALYFCASSSHEGLGQPQHFGDGTRLSIL.